A selection of T cell receptor beta chains follows, all from one sample in a study of shared clonotypes between healthy human individuals. TCRdb's copy holds only in-frame clones and misses some; the assay was immunoSEQ multiplex PCR. The data contain around 2,000,000 clones, 95% of them singletons. The source material was naive CD4+ T cells sorted from blood. The receptors shown here come from a young man in good health. Each CDR3 is given with its conserved first and last residue. D genes are given only for firm matches. Not every row has a clone size; where given, it reads once, few, many or a size class.

TRBJ2-1,TRBD2,TRBV10-3,-,TGTGCCATCAGTCAAACTCCAGCGGGAGGTCCTGGTGAGCAGTTCTTC,CAISQTPAGGPGEQFF
TRBJ2-7,TRBD1,TRBV7-9,-,TGTGCCAGCAGCTTAACTCTCATCCGGGACAGGCGCTCCTACGAGCAGTACTTC,CASSLTLIRDRRSYEQYF
TRBJ2-7,TRBD2,TRBV7-2,-,TGTGCCAGCAGCCCCGCAGCGGGAGGAAGCTACGAGCAGTACTTC,CASSPAAGGSYEQYF
TRBJ2-1,TRBD2,TRBV10-1,-,TGCGCCAGCAGTGAGGGGGGACTAGCGGGAGTTGTTGGTGTTTACAATGAGCAGTTCTTC,CASSEGGLAGVVGVYNEQFF
TRBJ2-5,-,TRBV10-3,few,TGTGCCATCAGTGAGTCCGGCATCGAGACCCAGTACTTC,CAISESGIETQYF
TRBJ1-1,-,TRBV5-1,-,TGCGCCAGCAGCGCCGGACAGCCGAACACTGAAGCTTTCTTT,CASSAGQPNTEAFF
TRBJ1-1,-,TRBV18,-,TGTGCCAGCTCACCACCTGCGGTGAACACTGAAGCTTTCTTT,CASSPPAVNTEAFF
TRBJ1-1,-,TRBV10-3,-,TGTGCCATCAGTGGGGGTACAGGAGCTTTCTTT,CAISGGTGAFF
TRBJ2-7,TRBD2,TRBV7-2,-,TGTGCCAGCAGCTTAGCGGGACTAGCGGCCTACGAGCAGTACTTC,CASSLAGLAAYEQYF
TRBJ1-4,TRBD1,TRBV5-3,once,TGTGCCAGAAGTCCCTGGGACAGGCGGACTTGTAGACTGTTTTTT,CARSPWDRRTCRLFF
TRBJ1-5,-,TRBV19,few,TGTGCCAGTAGTTCTGTAGGGAGTAATAGCAATCAGCCCCAGCATTTT,CASSSVGSNSNQPQHF
TRBJ1-1,-,TRBV18,once,TGTGCCAGCTCAGGTCGTATCGGCACTGAAGCTTTCTTT,CASSGRIGTEAFF
TRBJ2-2,-,TRBV19,-,TGTGCCAGTAGTACTCAGGGGACCGGGGAGCTGTTTTTT,CASSTQGTGELFF
TRBJ1-5,TRBD1,TRBV6-5,-,TGTGCCAGCAGTAGACAGGGCGAGCATCAGCCCCAGCATTTT,CASSRQGEHQPQHF
TRBJ2-3,-,TRBV14,-,TGTGCCAGCAGCCAGGCTGGAGCCACAGATACGCAGTATTTT,CASSQAGATDTQYF
TRBJ2-1,-,TRBV29-1,-,TGCAGCGTCCAAAAATGGGAGCAGTTCTTC,CSVQKWEQFF
TRBJ2-7,TRBD2,TRBV5-1,-,TGCGCCAGCAGCGGGACTAGCGGGAGTCGAAGAGAGCAGTACTTC,CASSGTSGSRREQYF
TRBJ2-3,TRBD2,TRBV27,-,TGTGCCAGCAGTCCGGGGACTAGCGGGAGCGCAGATACGCAGTATTTT,CASSPGTSGSADTQYF